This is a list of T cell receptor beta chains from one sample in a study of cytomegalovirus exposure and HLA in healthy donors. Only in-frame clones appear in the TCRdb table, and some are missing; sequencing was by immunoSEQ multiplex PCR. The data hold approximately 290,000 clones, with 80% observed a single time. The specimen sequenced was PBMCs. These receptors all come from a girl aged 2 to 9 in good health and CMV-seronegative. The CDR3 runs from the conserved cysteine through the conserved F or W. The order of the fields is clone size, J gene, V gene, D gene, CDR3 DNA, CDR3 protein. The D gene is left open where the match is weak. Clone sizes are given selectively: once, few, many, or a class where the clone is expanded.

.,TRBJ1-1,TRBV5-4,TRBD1,TGTGCCAGCAGATGGACAGGGGGCGGTGTGACTGAAGCTTTCTTT,CASRWTGGGVTEAFF
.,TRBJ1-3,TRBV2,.,TGTGCCAGCAGTGAGAGGCCCTTTGTAGGAAACACCATATATTTT,CASSERPFVGNTIYF
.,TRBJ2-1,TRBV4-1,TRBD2,TGCGCCAGCAGCCAAGAATCACTAGCGGGGGGGTCCTACAATGAGCAGTTCTTC,CASSQESLAGGSYNEQFF
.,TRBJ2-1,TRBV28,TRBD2,TGTGCCAGCAGTTTCCTGGGACTAGCTTACAATGAGCAGTTCTTC,CASSFLGLAYNEQFF
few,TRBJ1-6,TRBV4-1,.,TGCGCCAGCAGCCAAGACCCCAGGGTTAATAATTCACCCCTCCACTTT,CASSQDPRVNNSPLHF
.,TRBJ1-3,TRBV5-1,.,TGCGCCAGCAGCTTGGGCAGGGGAGACCCAGGAGACACCATATATTTT,CASSLGRGDPGDTIYF
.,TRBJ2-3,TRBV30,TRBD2,TGTGCCTGGACGCGGGGGAAAAGCACAGATACGCAGTATTTT,CAWTRGKSTDTQYF
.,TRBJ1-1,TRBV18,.,TGTGCCAGCTCACCACCGACCAGGGCGGACACTGAAGCTTTCTTT,CASSPPTRADTEAFF
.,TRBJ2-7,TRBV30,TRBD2,TGTGCCTGGTCTCCGACTAGCAGCTACGAGCAGTACTTC,CAWSPTSSYEQYF
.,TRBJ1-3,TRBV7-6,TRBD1,TGTGCCAGCAGCTTAGCTACCTGGGGGGACAGGGGTAGAACTGGAAACACCATATATTTT,CASSLATWGDRGRTGNTIYF
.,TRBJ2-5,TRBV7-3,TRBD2,TGTGCCAGCAGCGGAAGCGGGAGTATAGGGGAGACCCAGTACTTC,CASSGSGSIGETQYF
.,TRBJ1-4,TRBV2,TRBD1,TGTGCCAGCAGTCGGGACAGTAGCGCAGTAGCGATTTTT,CASSRDSSAVAIF
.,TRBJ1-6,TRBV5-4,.,TGTGCCAGCAGCCCAGAGGGGGCACCCCTCCACTTT,CASSPEGAPLHF
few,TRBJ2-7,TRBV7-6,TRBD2,TGTGCCAGCAGCCGCATGGCTAGCGGGATGACCTACGAGCAGTACTTC,CASSRMASGMTYEQYF
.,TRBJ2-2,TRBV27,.,TGTGCCAGCAGTCGAAACGGGTTGACGAACACCGGGGAGCTGTTTTTT,CASSRNGLTNTGELFF
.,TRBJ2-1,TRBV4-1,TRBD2,TGCGCCAGCAGCTCCCCTACCGGGACTAGCGGGTTCTATGAGCAGTTCTTC,CASSSPTGTSGFYEQFF
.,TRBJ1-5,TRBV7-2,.,TGTGCCAGCAGCTTACAGGGCGGACGGCCCCAGCATTTT,CASSLQGGRPQHF
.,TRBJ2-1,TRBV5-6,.,TGTGCCAGCAGCTCAGACAAACAGGTGCCTTACAATGAGCAGTTCTTC,CASSSDKQVPYNEQFF
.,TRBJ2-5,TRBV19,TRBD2,TGTGCCAGCACCCCCGGGACTAGGGCGGGAGAGACCCAGTACTTC,CASTPGTRAGETQYF
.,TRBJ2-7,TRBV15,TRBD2,TGTGCCACCAGCAGAGGCCGGGGGGTAGTCTACGAGCAGTACTTC,CATSRGRGVVYEQYF
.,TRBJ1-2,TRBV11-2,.,TGTGCCAGCAGCCCCTATGGACAGACCCTCTATGGCTACACCTTC,CASSPYGQTLYGYTF
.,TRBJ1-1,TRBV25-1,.,TGTGCCAGCGGACTCTTCGGAGGCACTGAAGCTTTCTTT,CASGLFGGTEAFF
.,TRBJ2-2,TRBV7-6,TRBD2,TGTGCCAGCAGCTTATTCGCGGGGGGGAACACCGGGGAGCTGTTTTTT,CASSLFAGGNTGELFF
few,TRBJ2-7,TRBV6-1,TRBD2,TGTGCCAGCAAGGACGCGGGGGGGTCCTACGAGCAGTACTTC,CASKDAGGSYEQYF
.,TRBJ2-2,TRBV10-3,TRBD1,TGTGCCATCGGAACAGGGGACCCCACCGGGGAGCTGTTTTTT,CAIGTGDPTGELFF
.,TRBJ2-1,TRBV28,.,TGTGCCAGCAGTTTAAACCGACTGGAACAGCAGTTCTTC,CASSLNRLEQQFF
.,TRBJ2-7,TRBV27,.,TGTGCCAGCAGTTCCCTTCCCATAGAGACCTACGAGCAGTACTTC,CASSSLPIETYEQYF
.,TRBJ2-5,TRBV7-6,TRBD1,TGTGCCAGCAGCTTAGCGTCCCGGGACAGGGCGGCGGGGGAGACCCAGTACTTC,CASSLASRDRAAGETQYF
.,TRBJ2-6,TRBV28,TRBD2,TGTGCCAGCAGTCCCACTAGCGGGAGCCACTCTGGGGCCAACGTCCTGACTTTC,CASSPTSGSHSGANVLTF
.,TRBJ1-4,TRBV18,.,TGTGCCAGCTCACCTGATGTGGCGGGTACTGAAAAACTGTTTTTT,CASSPDVAGTEKLFF
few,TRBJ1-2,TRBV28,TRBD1,TGTGCCAGCACCCAACAGACAGGGTATCATGGCTACACCTTC,CASTQQTGYHGYTF
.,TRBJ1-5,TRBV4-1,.,TGCGCCAGCAACCCGGTATTTAGCAATCAGCCCCAGCATTTT,CASNPVFSNQPQHF
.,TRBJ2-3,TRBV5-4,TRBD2,TGTGCCAGCAGCCTTGGACTAGCGGCCACAGATACGCAGTATTTT,CASSLGLAATDTQYF
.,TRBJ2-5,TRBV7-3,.,TGTGCCAGCAGCTTAAATCAGGGCGGTGAGGCCCAGTACTTC,CASSLNQGGEAQYF
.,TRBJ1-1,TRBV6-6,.,TGTGCCAGCAACGTAAGACAGGAGAACACTGAAGCTTTCTTT,CASNVRQENTEAFF
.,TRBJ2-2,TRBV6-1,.,TGTGCCAGCAGTCGGGAGAACACCGGGGAGCTGTTTTTT,CASSRENTGELFF
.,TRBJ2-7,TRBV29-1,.,TGCAGCGTTGAGAGCCACGGAGGAGGGTACGAGCAGTACTTC,CSVESHGGGYEQYF
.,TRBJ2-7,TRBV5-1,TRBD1,TGCGCCAGCAGCTTGGAGGGACAGGGATACGAGCAGTACTTC,CASSLEGQGYEQYF
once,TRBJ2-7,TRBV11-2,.,TGTGCCAGCAGCCTACAGGTTCTGCCCTCTAACGAGCAGTACTTC,CASSLQVLPSNEQYF
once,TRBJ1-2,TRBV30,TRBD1,TGTGCCTGGAGTGGACAGGGGGGTAGTGGCTACACCTTC,CAWSGQGGSGYTF